This T cell receptor (beta chain) derives from a study of shared clonotypes between healthy human individuals. Sequenced by immunoSEQ multiplex PCR; TCRdb stores in-frame clones only, minus some. The table records about 380,000 clones, around 96% of them present only once. Each of the donors was a healthy adult who was HIV-negative and had not had a recent acute infection or vaccination. General study points: On the whole, naive subsets had larger estimated richness than memory subsets had. Donors were few, which limited the genetic and exposure-history diversity represented.

As to this clone: Its antigen remains unknown.

Source material: memory CD8+ T cells sorted from blood. Subset: CD45RO+ cells pooled with CCR7-negative TemRA cells. This TCR was recovered from a man aged 30 to 39 in good health.

In DNA, the CDR3 is TGCAGTGCTCCGACAGGGGGCGGCTACACCTTC. It is translated as CSAPTGGGYTF. The rearrangement uses TRBV20-1 and TRBJ1-2, with 10 nucleotides matching TRBD1. Germline-derived CDR1 and CDR2 are DFQATT and SNEGSKA (reference sequence). After removal of 5 bases from V and 8 bases from J, the junction contained 2 bases not matched to a gene. There are 11 residues in the CDR3.